The clone carrying this T cell receptor beta chain occurred many times. Antigen unknown. This entry comes from a study of human T cells and chemical hapten exposure. The study, taken as a whole, reports: PT1 expanded TCR counts and patch test score correlated positively.

Germline CDR1 SGHTA, CDR2 FQGNSA. Trimming removed 7 bases from V and 4 bases from J, with 13 bases in between. The CDR3 loop spans 14 amino acids. Time point reported: patch test 2, 6 weeks after DPC sensitization. Noted treatment: therapeutic diphenylcyclopropenone sensitization with weekly scalp DPC. TCRdb ran MiXCR on the RACE reads and lists one entry per CDR3 protein. The repertoire holds around 360,000 distinct CDR3 sequences, with roughly 6% as singletons. This sequence originates from a woman in her late teens or twenties with alopecia areata. Some clones in this sample may be carry-over from other donors' samples. This chain connects TRBV7-2 to TRBJ2-2; D might be TRBD2 (6 bases). The sequencing here drew on whole blood, taken in connection with sensitization to the hapten diphenylcyclopropenone (DPC). Here the CDR3 reads CASNRGDSTGELFF. For the CDR3, the DNA is TGTGCCAGCAACAGAGGGGACTCCACCGGGGAGCTGTTTTTT.